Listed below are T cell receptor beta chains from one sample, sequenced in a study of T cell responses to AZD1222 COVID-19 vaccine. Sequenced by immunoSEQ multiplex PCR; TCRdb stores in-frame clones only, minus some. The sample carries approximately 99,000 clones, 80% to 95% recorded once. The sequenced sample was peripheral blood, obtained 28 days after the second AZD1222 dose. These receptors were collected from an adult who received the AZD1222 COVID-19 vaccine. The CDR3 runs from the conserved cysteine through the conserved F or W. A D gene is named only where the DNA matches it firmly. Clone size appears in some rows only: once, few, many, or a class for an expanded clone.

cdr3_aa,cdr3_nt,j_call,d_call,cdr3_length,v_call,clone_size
CASSAGTVGDLNTEAFF,TGCGCCAGCAGCGCAGGGACGGTAGGGGACCTGAACACTGAAGCTTTCTTT,TRBJ1-1,NA,17,TRBV5-1,NA
CASSDGLAGGQETQYF,TGCGCCAGCAGTGATGGGTTAGCGGGAGGACAAGAGACCCAGTACTTC,TRBJ2-5,TRBD2,16,TRBV10-1,NA
CATSRDADYEQYF,TGTGCCACCAGCAGAGATGCAGACTACGAGCAGTACTTC,TRBJ2-7,NA,13,TRBV15,NA
CAWGRQGDGYTF,TGTGCCTGGGGACGACAGGGGGATGGCTACACCTTC,TRBJ1-2,TRBD1,12,TRBV30,NA
CASSAQTGQNHNSPLHF,TGTGCCAGCAGTGCCCAGACAGGACAGAACCATAATTCACCCCTCCACTTT,TRBJ1-6,NA,17,TRBV25-1,NA
CASSESHNTDTQYF,TGTGCCAGCAGTGAGTCCCACAACACAGATACGCAGTATTTT,TRBJ2-3,NA,14,TRBV6-1,NA
CAISGGTENTEAFF,TGTGCCATCAGTGGTGGGACGGAGAACACTGAAGCTTTCTTT,TRBJ1-1,NA,14,TRBV10-3,NA
CASSQTSTRGSYEQYF,TGTGCCAGCAGCCAGACTAGCACTAGGGGGTCCTACGAGCAGTACTTC,TRBJ2-7,NA,16,TRBV28,once
CASSQGAGGFQETQYF,TGCGCCAGCAGCCAAGGGGCGGGAGGGTTCCAAGAGACCCAGTACTTC,TRBJ2-5,TRBD2,16,TRBV4-3,NA
CASNLGEGGYTF,TGTGCCAGCAACTTAGGGGAAGGTGGCTACACCTTC,TRBJ1-2,NA,12,TRBV28,NA
CASSGMGTDQPQHF,TGTGCCAGCAGTGGTATGGGGACAGATCAGCCCCAGCATTTT,TRBJ1-5,TRBD1,14,TRBV2,NA
CASSAAVGRGTGNTQYF,TGTGCCAGCAGTGCCGCCGTTGGCAGGGGCACCGGGAATACGCAGTATTTT,TRBJ2-3,NA,17,TRBV6-1,NA
CASSVTAASSYEQYF,TGTGCCAGCAGCGTAACAGCGGCGAGCTCCTACGAGCAGTACTTC,TRBJ2-7,NA,15,TRBV9,NA